The 18 T cell receptor beta chains listed next were all sequenced from one sample in a study of blood T cell repertoires in COVID-19. Measured with immunoSEQ multiplex PCR; TCRdb has only the in-frame clones, and not every one. This table has about 400,000 clones, 70% to 90% appearing once. Sequenced material: peripheral blood. These receptors were taken from a man between 35 and 55 years old with acute or convalescent COVID-19.

The J gene is TRBJ2-5, the V gene TRBV10-3, with TRBD1 matching over 8 bases. With 3 bases clipped from V and 4 bases from J, the junction kept 4 bases outside the gene matches. Germline values: CDR1 ENHRY, CDR2 SYGVKD. CDR3 length: 14 residues. The CDR3 sequence: CAISDRGRIETQYF. The CDR3 coding sequence is TGTGCCATCAGTGACAGGGGGCGCATAGAGACCCAGTACTTC.

V and J are TRBV23-1 and TRBJ1-2; 7 nucleotides agree with TRBD1. TRBV23-1 is recorded as an ORF, its role being uncertain. V lost 4 bases and J lost 3; bases outside the gene matches: 8. The CDR3 runs to 15 residues. The CDR3 DNA follows: TGCGCCAGCAGTCGGACGGAGGGGGCTGACTATGGCTACACCTTC. Translation gives CASSRTEGADYGYTF.

V gene TRBV9 combines with J gene TRBJ2-5, with D perhaps matching TRBD2 (6 bases). CDR1 is SGDLS and CDR2 is YYNGEE in the germline V gene. The CDR3 is 14 amino acids. V was cut by 0 bases and J by 5 bases, with 11 bases left in between. CDR3 region: CASSVEGGAETQYF. The CDR3, as DNA: TGTGCCAGCAGCGTAGAAGGCGGGGCTGAGACCCAGTACTTC.

The V and J genes are TRBV7-6 and TRBJ2-1; TRBD1 matches at 9 bases. The length of the CDR3 is 15 residues. The trim removed 7 bases at V and 4 bases at J, leaving 8 bases unmatched. Germline loops: CDR1 SGHVS, CDR2 FNYEAQ. The CDR3 bases are TGTGCCAGCACCTCGTCGACAGGGGGGTACAATGAGCAGTTCTTC. It yields the protein CASTSSTGGYNEQFF.

This chain connects TRBV9 to TRBJ2-7, with TRBD2 identical over 7 bases. Germline CDR1 and CDR2: SGDLS and YYNGEE. V lost 3 bases and J lost 0; bases outside the gene matches: 6. The CDR3 contains 15 residues. The CDR3 loop reads CASSGGVAGSYEQYF. The CDR3 coding sequence is TGTGCCAGCAGCGGGGGAGTAGCGGGCTCCTACGAGCAGTACTTC.

A few counts support this clone. The chain joins TRBV7-3 to TRBJ1-2; TRBD1 might be the D (5 bases). Germline assignment: CDR1 SGHTA and CDR2 FQGTGA. The germline V and J ends were trimmed by 2 bases and 4 bases, with 8 bases remaining between them. CDR3 size: 13 residues. The CDR3 is CASSLGARYGYTF. DNA of the CDR3: TGTGCCAGCAGCTTAGGGGCCCGCTATGGCTACACCTTC.

The chain joins TRBV3-1 (or the pseudogene TRBV3-2) to TRBJ1-1; 9 bases map to TRBD1. J lost 9 bases, V lost 3 bases, and 5 bases had no gene match. Germline-derived CDR1 and CDR2 are LGHDT and YNNKEL (reference sequence). CDR3 length equals 13 residues. The CDR3 spells CASSQGTGRKAFF. CDR3 sequence (DNA): TGTGCCAGCAGCCAGGGGACAGGGAGGAAAGCTTTCTTT.

CDR3 protein: CASSLGQGARFF. The CDR3 DNA reads TGTGCCAGCAGTTTAGGGCAGGGGGCTAGGTTCTTC. The rearrangement joins TRBV12-3 or TRBV12-4 to TRBJ2-1, with 8 bases matching TRBD1. This CDR3 is 12 amino acids long. After removal of 1 base from V and 15 bases from J, the junction contained 5 bases not matched to a gene.

The rearrangement links TRBV5-1 to TRBJ2-3; D gene ambiguous. The CDR3 has 12 amino acids. The V end was cut by 5 bases, the J end by 0 bases, with 4 bases between. Germline V gene data show CDR1 as SGHRS and CDR2 as YFSETQ. For the CDR3, the DNA is TGCGCCAGCAGTACTAGCACAGATACGCAGTATTTT. Amino acids: CASSTSTDTQYF.

CDR3 sequence reads: CASSYPATGGITEAFF. CDR3 nucleotide sequence: TGTGCCAGCAGTTACCCAGCGACAGGCGGAATCACTGAAGCTTTCTTT. The chain uses TRBV27 and TRBJ1-1; tentative D call: TRBD1 (6 bases). Trimming left V 4 bases short and J 4 bases short, with 19 bases between. Germline lookup yields CDR1 MNHEY and CDR2 SMNVEV (reference sequence). This CDR3 is 16 amino acids long.

This clone has more than one count but fewer than ten. V gene TRBV5-1 combines with J gene TRBJ2-1, with D possibly being TRBD2 (6 bases). CDR3 length: 23 amino acids. Trimming removed 0 bases at V and 1 base at J, with 32 bases between. The germline V gene has CDR1 SGHRS and CDR2 YFSETQ. CDR3 nucleotides: TGCGCCAGCAGCTTGGATTGGTCCAACGGGGGTTGGGGCCCGGCCGCTTCCTACAATGAGCAGTTCTTC. Encoded protein: CASSLDWSNGGWGPAASYNEQFF.

V is TRBV6-5 and J is TRBJ1-3; D is perhaps TRBD1 (5 bases). The germline gives CDR1 MNHEY, CDR2 SVGAGI. V dropped 11 bases and J dropped 0 bases, with 14 bases sitting between them. The length of the CDR3 is 14 residues. CDR3 DNA: TGTGCCTCCAGGGTCCACCGCTCTGGAAACACCATATATTTT. It specifies CASRVHRSGNTIYF.

This clone was observed a handful of times. The rearrangement uses TRBV29-1 and TRBJ1-3; possible D gene TRBD1, 5 bases. The germline V gene encodes CDR1 SQVTM and CDR2 ANQGSEA. V shed 7 bases and J shed 4 bases, with 11 bases lying between them. This CDR3 contains 12 residues. CDR3: CSGTRGGNTIYF. The CDR3 DNA follows: TGCAGCGGCACACGGGGGGGAAACACCATATATTTT.

This clone came up once. The rearrangement joins TRBV9 to TRBJ2-6; the match to TRBD2 covers 7 bases. Germline V gene sequence: CDR1 SGDLS, CDR2 YYNGEE. J gave up 0 bases and V 3 bases, and 12 bases lay outside the gene matches. The CDR3 consists of 19 residues. CDR3 in amino acids: CASSARGAGVSSGANVLTF. The DNA of the CDR3 is TGTGCCAGCAGCGCCCGAGGGGCGGGGGTGAGCTCTGGGGCCAACGTCCTGACTTTC.

V is TRBV27 and J is TRBJ2-7, with 10 positions matching TRBD1. CDR1 is MNHEY and CDR2 is SMNVEV in the germline V gene (reference sequence). V was pared by 6 bases and J by 2 bases, with 4 bases of the junction left unmatched. The CDR3 runs to 14 residues. The CDR3 protein is CASRRDRGTYEQYF. The CDR3, as DNA: TGTGCCAGCAGAAGGGACAGGGGCACCTACGAGCAGTACTTC.

The chain couples TRBV5-1 to TRBJ1-2; TRBD1 might be the D (5 bases). Germline CDR1 and CDR2: SGHRS and YFSETQ. Trimming removed 1 base from V and 2 bases from J, with 24 bases in between. There are 19 residues in the CDR3. CDR3: CASSLPKSQGDPTNYGYTF. The DNA of the CDR3 is TGCGCCAGCAGCTTGCCAAAATCCCAGGGCGACCCAACCAACTATGGCTACACCTTC.

CDR3 sequence reads: CSVRAFDRDQETQYF. The CDR3 nucleotides are TGCAGCGTCAGAGCCTTCGACAGAGACCAAGAGACCCAGTACTTC. The chain combines TRBV29-1 with TRBJ2-5; the D gene is possibly TRBD1 (5 bases). The CDR3 sequence is 15 residues long. V was cut by 6 bases and J by 0 bases, with 17 bases left in between. The V gene's germline CDR1 is SQVTM and CDR2 ANQGSEA.

J is TRBJ1-1 and V is TRBV2, with a possible D match to TRBD1 (6 bases). The length of the CDR3 is 13 residues. The V end lost 5 bases, the J end lost 1 base, and 8 bases lay between the germline ends. Looked up from germline, CDR1 is SNHLY and CDR2 is FYNNEI. The chain's CDR3 is CASSWTENTEAFF. DNA of the CDR3: TGTGCCAGCAGTTGGACAGAGAACACTGAAGCTTTCTTT.